This T cell receptor (beta chain) was sequenced during a study of T cell repertoires in cytomegalovirus infection (dated by TCRdb to the late 2010s). Regarding the study in general: Recently identified HLA-C-restricted CMV epitopes, whose presentation resists viral immunomodulation, were targeted by peptide stimulations together with well-studied HLA-B-restricted epitopes. The HLA type of each donor mattered for the analysis, because public TCR beta signatures pointed to carriage of CMV infection along with the matching HLA type. Paper-wide results and their limitations: The ex vivo response was dominated by HLA-C-restricted CMV-specific TCR beta clonotypes, which also provided the single most frequent clonotype in two of eight donors. Cumulative frequency of public TCR beta family members discriminated carriers of CMV infection plus the relevant HLA type in this cohort and an independent 352-donor cohort.

From its cysteine to its phenylalanine, the CDR3 spans 20 amino acids. Of all the DNA, just the CDR3 is kept, 60 bases in frame from base 1. CDR1 and CDR2 are drawn from the germline V gene: SGHTA, FQGNSA. V and J are trimmed by 3 bases and 1 base, and the gene matches miss 17 bases of the junction. This clonotype was observed many times. Its specific antigen is unknown. Within one base of it there is no much larger clone, and no base qualities were kept. For sequencing, an Illumina HiSeq 1500 was employed. TCRdb passed the public sequencing reads through fastp at Q25 and MiXCR, retaining productive beta sequences. Records with the same CDR3 protein are collapsed into one entry carrying the most frequent genes and DNA. In this sample the table shows around 710,000 distinct CDR3 sequences, 29% of which occur a single time. 13% of the sample belongs to the ten largest clones. The treatment or condition label, read with the paper, signifies: in vitro stimulation with specific CMV peptide epitopes to enrich CMV-specific T cells.

The V gene is TRBV7-2 and the J gene is TRBJ2-7, with TRBD2 matching 11 junction bases. The origin of this receptor is a human donor in good health (CMV status not recorded). Some clones in this sample may be carry-over from other donors' samples. This specimen consisted of cultured CD8+ T cells from PBMCs, obtained from culture after CMV antigen stimulation. CDR3 reads: CASSFIGVLAGDQTSYEQYF. The bases are TGTGCCAGCAGCTTCATTGGGGTACTAGCGGGGGACCAGACGTCCTACGAGCAGTACTTC.